These 32 T cell receptor beta chains originate from one sample sequenced in a study of CXCR3-negative and CXCR3-positive naive CD8 T cells. TRB cDNA libraries were made by UMI-labeled 5' RACE. TCRdb derives one entry per CDR3 protein from the 5' RACE reads, leaving out DNA. Its table records some 66,000 distinct CDR3 sequences. The sample taken for sequencing was naive CXCR3- CD8+ T cells from blood. Subset reported: CD45RO-CCR7+CD27+CD95- naive CD8+ T cells lacking CXCR3 (TNR3-). The origin of the receptors is a human donor in good health. Some clones in this sample may be carry-over from other donors' samples.

The chain uses TRBV3-1 and TRBJ1-5. The germline gives CDR1 LGHDT, CDR2 YNNKEL (reference sequence). This CDR3 comprises 16 residues. The CDR3 region is CASSQEVRRANQPQHF.

This chain joins TRBV7-3 and TRBJ2-1. The CDR3 has 13 residues. The germline gives CDR1 SGHTA, CDR2 FQGTGA. The CDR3 protein is CASSLRGWDEQFF.

The chain couples TRBV18 to TRBJ1-1; TCRdb gives TRBD1 as the D gene, but with no DNA this cannot be confirmed. CDR3 length equals 15 residues. Germline V gives CDR1 KGHSH, CDR2 LQKENI. The CDR3 sequence is CASSPEPGINTEAFF.

The V call is TRBV7-9, the J call TRBJ1-1. Germline values: CDR1 SEHNR, CDR2 FQNEAQ (reference sequence). The CDR3 spans 13 residues. The CDR3 loop is CASSPEWDTEAFF.

This chain joins TRBV29-1 and TRBJ2-3; TCRdb outputs TRBD1, but without DNA this stays unchecked. The CDR3 sequence is 14 residues long. Germline CDR1 is SQVTM and CDR2 is ANQGSEA. CDR3: CSGTGDFGTDTQYF.

The rearrangement uses TRBV29-1 and TRBJ2-1; TCRdb gives TRBD2 as the D gene, but with no DNA this cannot be confirmed. The CDR3 runs 13 residues. Looked up from germline, CDR1 is SQVTM and CDR2 is ANQGSEA. The CDR3 here is CSDERGGPSEQFF.

V and J are TRBV28 and TRBJ1-3. The CDR3 is 15 amino acids. CDR1 and CDR2 from the germline V gene are MDHEN and SYDVKM. The CDR3 protein is CARSFLPTSGNTIYF. Together with reference TRBV28 and TRBJ1-3, the CDR3 gives the full variable domain: DVKVTQSSRYLVKRTGEKVFLECVQDMDHENMFWYRQDPGLGLRLIYFSYDVKMKEKGDIPEGYSVSREKKERFSLILESASTNQTSMYLCARSFLPTSGNTIYFGEGSWLTVV.

This chain uses TRBV27 with TRBJ1-1. The CDR3 length is 16 residues. Germline loops: CDR1 MNHEY, CDR2 SMNVEV (reference sequence). The CDR3 reads CASSSNSGPMNTEAFF.

The V call is TRBV29-1, the J call TRBJ1-5; no DNA is available, so the TRBD1 call from TCRdb remains unchecked. This CDR3 spans 13 amino acids. The V gene's germline CDR1 is SQVTM and CDR2 ANQGSEA. The CDR3 spells CSVGGGSNQPQHF.

This rearrangement joins TRBV25-1 to TRBJ1-4; the TCRdb D gene call, TRBD1, has no DNA to confirm it. The V gene's germline CDR1 is MGHDK and CDR2 SYGVNS. The CDR3 loop spans 16 amino acids. CDR3 region: CASSESQGALGEKLFF. Using reference TRBV25-1 and TRBJ1-4 for the parts outside the CDR3, the full variable domain is EADIYQTPRYLVIGTGKKITLECSQTMGHDKMYWYQQDPGMELHLIHYSYGVNSTEKGDLSSESTVSRIRTEHFPLTLESARPSHTSQYLCASSESQGALGEKLFFGSGTQLSVL.

The chain has TRBV29-1 and TRBJ2-7; the TCRdb call, TRBD1, lacks DNA for checking. The germline CDR1 and CDR2 sequences are SQVTM and ANQGSEA. This CDR3 is 17 amino acids long. The CDR3 is CSAEGWGTGGESYEQYF.

The chain recombines TRBV11-2 with TRBJ2-2; with no DNA, the TCRdb D assignment of TRBD2 cannot be verified. Germline lookup yields CDR1 SGHAT and CDR2 FQNNGV. This CDR3 is 17 amino acids long. The CDR3 sequence is CASSVRTSGTDTGELFF.

The chain recombines TRBV9 with TRBJ1-6. CDR1 is SGDLS and CDR2 is YYNGEE in the germline V gene. CDR3 length equals 14 residues. The CDR3 is CASSGATAGSPLHF.

This chain connects TRBV12-3 or TRBV12-4 to TRBJ2-1; no DNA is available, so the TRBD1 call from TCRdb remains unchecked. The CDR3 has 12 residues. CDR3 sequence reads: CASSLPRGEQFF.

V and J are TRBV29-1 and TRBJ2-7. The CDR3 sequence is 12 residues long. Germline loops: CDR1 SQVTM, CDR2 ANQGSEA. This CDR3 is CSVEEGSYEQYF.

The chain uses TRBV7-2 and TRBJ2-2. CDR1 SGHTA and CDR2 FQGNSA come from the germline V gene. The CDR3 covers 13 residues. CDR3 sequence: CASSSPNTGELFF.

This chain joins TRBV7-2 and TRBJ1-1. CDR1 is SGHTA, CDR2 FQGNSA, per germline. This CDR3 region has 12 residues. The CDR3 sequence: CASSLEGMEAFF.

This chain links TRBV3-1 with TRBJ2-7. The CDR3 contains 13 residues. Germline CDR1 LGHDT, CDR2 YNNKEL (reference sequence). Here the CDR3 reads CASSTVGLHEQYF.

This sequence joins TRBV27 and TRBJ1-1; TCRdb reports TRBD1, a call that lacks DNA to check it against. Germline assignment: CDR1 MNHEY and CDR2 SMNVEV (reference sequence). The CDR3 spans 16 residues. CDR3 protein: CASAQQLGQGNTEAFF.

J is TRBJ2-1 and V is TRBV6-5; checking the TCRdb D call of TRBD1 is not possible without DNA. This CDR3 comprises 15 residues. Germline CDR1 MNHEY, CDR2 SVGAGI. Here the CDR3 reads CASSSPGTTYNEQFF.

The chain joins TRBV9 to TRBJ1-2; TCRdb designates TRBD1, a call that cannot be tested without DNA. This CDR3 is built from 13 residues. Germline CDR1 and CDR2: SGDLS and YYNGEE. This CDR3 is CASSVGQRYGYTF.

J is TRBJ2-3 and V is TRBV7-9; TCRdb names TRBD2, which stays unverified in the absence of DNA. Germline values: CDR1 SEHNR, CDR2 FQNEAQ (reference sequence). The CDR3 runs to 15 residues. CDR3 amino acids: CASSPSGGPTDTQYF.

The chain joins TRBV29-1 to TRBJ2-4; TCRdb outputs TRBD1, but without DNA this stays unchecked. The CDR3 is 14 residues long. Germline V CDR1 and CDR2: SQVTM, ANQGSEA. CDR3 amino acids: CSAGAGIAKNIQYF.

The chain couples TRBV7-6 to TRBJ2-1; without DNA, the TCRdb call of TRBD1 cannot be checked. There are 14 residues in the CDR3. CDR1 is SGHVS, CDR2 FNYEAQ, per germline. The CDR3 sequence is CASSNTVGAVEQFF.

V and J are TRBV25-1 and TRBJ2-2; TCRdb's D gene call, TRBD2, goes unchecked for lack of DNA. Looked up from germline, CDR1 is MGHDK and CDR2 is SYGVNS. This CDR3 region has 19 residues. CDR3 sequence: CASSEYFGEGLSNTGELFF.

The rearrangement joins TRBV27 to TRBJ2-1; lacking DNA, the TRBD1 call made by TCRdb goes unchecked. Germline V gives CDR1 MNHEY, CDR2 SMNVEV (reference sequence). CDR3 size: 15 residues. CDR3 amino acids: CASSAQGQGFNEQFF.

The chain is built from TRBV20-1 and TRBJ1-2; TCRdb's D call, TRBD1, is unchecked because there is no DNA. The CDR3 length is 12 residues. In germline, CDR1 is DFQATT, CDR2 SNEGSKA (reference sequence). This chain's CDR3 is CSDRDRFDGYTF.

The chain employs TRBV29-1 and TRBJ1-1; the D call of TRBD1 rests on TCRdb alone, since no DNA is present to check it. Per germline, CDR1 SQVTM and CDR2 ANQGSEA. The CDR3 runs 12 residues. The chain's CDR3 is CVFQGVGTEAFF.

The chain uses TRBV6-4 and TRBJ2-2; there is no DNA to check the TCRdb D call of TRBD1. This CDR3 has 15 amino acids. In germline, CDR1 is MRHNA, CDR2 SNTAGT. The chain's CDR3 is CASSDYRGPTGELFF.

The chain combines TRBV7-6 with TRBJ1-6. Germline values: CDR1 SGHVS, CDR2 FNYEAQ. CDR3 length: 19 residues. CDR3 loop: CASSLAVWEPSSYNSPLHF.

The chain is built from TRBV7-7 and TRBJ2-3; TCRdb's assignment of TRBD2 cannot be checked, as there is no DNA. CDR3 length equals 18 residues. CDR1 and CDR2 (germline): SSHAT, FNYEAQ (reference sequence). Here the CDR3 reads CASSPGLAGGWVGDTQYF.

The V gene is TRBV29-1, the J gene TRBJ1-1; TCRdb's D call, TRBD1, is unchecked because there is no DNA. Germline V gives CDR1 SQVTM, CDR2 ANQGSEA. The CDR3 covers 13 residues. The CDR3: CSVDVQENTEAFF. Variable domain in full (rest from reference TRBV29-1 and TRBJ1-1): SAVISQKPSRDICQRGTSLTIQCQVDSQVTMMFWYRQQPGQSLTLIATANQGSEATYESGFVIDKFPISRPNLTFSTLTVSNMSPEDSSIYLCSVDVQENTEAFFGQGTRLTVV.